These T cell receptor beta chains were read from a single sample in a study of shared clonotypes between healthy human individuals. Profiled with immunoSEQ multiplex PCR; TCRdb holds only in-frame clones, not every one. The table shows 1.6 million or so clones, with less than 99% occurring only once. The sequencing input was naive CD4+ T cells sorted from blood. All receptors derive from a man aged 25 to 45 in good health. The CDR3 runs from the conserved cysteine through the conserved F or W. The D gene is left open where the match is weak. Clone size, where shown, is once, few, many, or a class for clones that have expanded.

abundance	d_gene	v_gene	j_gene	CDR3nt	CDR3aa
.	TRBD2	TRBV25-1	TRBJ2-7	TGTGCCAGCAGCGACCCTCATAGCGGGAGTCCCTACGAGCAGTACTTC	CASSDPHSGSPYEQYF
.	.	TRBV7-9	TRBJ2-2	TGTGCCAGCAGCTCACAACCGGGACACCTCACGAGAGCCGGGGAGCTGTTTTTT	CASSSQPGHLTRAGELFF
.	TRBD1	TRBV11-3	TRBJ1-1	TGTGCCAGCAGCTCCGGACAGGTCGGCACTGAAGCTTTCTTT	CASSSGQVGTEAFF
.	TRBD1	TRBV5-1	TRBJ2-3	TGCGCCAGCAGCTACGGACAGGGACCAGATACGCAGTATTTT	CASSYGQGPDTQYF
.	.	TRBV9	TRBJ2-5	TGTGCCAGCAGCGTAGCTACTGGCAGGGGGGGAGAGACCCAGTACTTC	CASSVATGRGGETQYF
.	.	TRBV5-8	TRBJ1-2	TGTGCCAGCAGCAGGGCCGGGAACACCTTC	CASSRAGNTF
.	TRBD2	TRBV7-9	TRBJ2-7	TGTGCCAGCAGCTTAGGAGGGACTAGCAGAACGAACGAGCAGTACTTC	CASSLGGTSRTNEQYF
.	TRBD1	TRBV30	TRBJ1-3	TGTGCCTCGACAGGGGCGGTTTTTACTGGAAACACCATATATTTT	CASTGAVFTGNTIYF
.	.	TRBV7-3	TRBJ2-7	TGTGCCAGCAGCGTATTGGGTCGGACGACCGAGCAGTACTTC	CASSVLGRTTEQYF
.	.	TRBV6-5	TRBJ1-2	TGTGCCAGCAGTTACGACAGAGATAACTATGGCTACACCTTC	CASSYDRDNYGYTF
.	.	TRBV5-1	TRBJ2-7	TGCGCCAGCAGCCCTCTGGGGAGCTCCTACGAGCAGTACTTC	CASSPLGSSYEQYF
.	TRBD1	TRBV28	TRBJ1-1	TGTGCCAGCAGTTTAGGAGACAGGGGGGTTGGCACTGAAGCTTTCTTT	CASSLGDRGVGTEAFF
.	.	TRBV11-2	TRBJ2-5	TGTGCCAGCAGCCGTGCGAGGGGTTCGGGGACCCAGTACTTC	CASSRARGSGTQYF
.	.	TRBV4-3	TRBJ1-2	TGCGCCAGCAGCCCGAGGAAAGAGGGACCCTATGGCTACACCTTC	CASSPRKEGPYGYTF
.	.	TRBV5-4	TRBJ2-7	TGTGCCAGCAGCAGAACACAGGGCCAGGGAACCTACGAGCAGTACTTC	CASSRTQGQGTYEQYF
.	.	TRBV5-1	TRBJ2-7	TGCGCCAGCAGCTTGGACAGGAGCTCCTACGAGCAGTACTTC	CASSLDRSSYEQYF
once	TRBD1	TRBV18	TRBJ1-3	TGTGCCAGCTCACCACCGGGCAGGGGGTTTGGAAACACCATATATTTT	CASSPPGRGFGNTIYF
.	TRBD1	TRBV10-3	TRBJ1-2	TGTGCCATCAGTGAGATGGCAGGGGGCAAAAATCGGGGTGGCTACACCTTC	CAISEMAGGKNRGGYTF
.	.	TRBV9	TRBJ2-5	TGTGCCAGCAGCGTAGTTCCCGGAGAGCAAGAGACCCAGTACTTC	CASSVVPGEQETQYF
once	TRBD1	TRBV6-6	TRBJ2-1	TGTGCCAGCAGCAAGACAGGGCAAGGCAACTACAATGAGCAGTTCTTC	CASSKTGQGNYNEQFF